One sample yielded the 22 T cell receptor beta chains listed below, sequenced in a study of T cells in women clearing cervical HPV infection. The assay was immunoSEQ multiplex PCR, and TCRdb's table has in-frame clones only and misses some. The data include 20,000 to 30,000 clones; the top ten clones carry 6.6%. What was sequenced was blood buffy coat. Receptor source: a woman aged 18-70 years with a cervical HPV16 infection that either progressed to CIN3+ or cleared (not recorded which).

Comments on this clone: The read halts 3 residues ahead of the CDR3 end, with the missing end drawn from the germline J gene. The V call is TRBV19, the J call TRBJ1-2; D unresolved. The V gene lost 6 bases and the J gene lost 3 bases, with 17 bases spanning the gap. Per germline, CDR1 LNHDA and CDR2 SQIVND (reference sequence). The CDR3 runs 15 residues. CDR3 sequence reads: CASSDTSRSDYGYTF. The sequenced CDR3 bases are TGTGCCAGTAGCGATACCTCCAGGTCTGACTATGGC.

On this clone: Read sequence stops 3 residues before the CDR3 end, and the germline J gene provides the missing end. The V gene is TRBV2, the J gene TRBJ1-5, with TRBD1 matching 11 bases. The length of the CDR3 is 14 residues. After removal of 5 bases from V and 6 bases from J, the junction contained 3 bases not matched to a gene. Germline values: CDR1 SNHLY, CDR2 FYNNEI. Incomplete CDR3 DNA: TGTGCCAGCAGTCTGGGACAGGGGGTTCAGCCC. Its translation: CASSLGQGVQP. The whole CDR3 region reads CASSLGQGVQPQHF. Full variable domain (missing parts from reference TRBV2 and TRBJ1-5): EPEVTQTPSHQVTQMGQEVILRCVPISNHLYFYWYRQILGQKVEFLVSFYNNEISEKSEIFDDQFSVERPDGSNFTLKIRSTKLEDSAMYFCASSLGQGVQPQHFGDGTRLSIL.

Regarding this clone: The CDR3 end lies 3 residues beyond the end of the read and is filled in from the germline J gene. Other DNA sequences in this specimen translate into the identical CDR3. This chain connects TRBV6-1 to TRBJ1-5; D possibly corresponds to TRBD1 (5 bases). The CDR3 extends over 14 amino acids. V lost 3 bases to trimming and J lost 3 bases, with 9 bases between them. CDR1 is MNHNS and CDR2 is SASEGT in the germline V gene. Partial CDR3 DNA: TGTGCCAGCAGTGATAGGGACTCCAATCAGCCC. It encodes CASSDRDSNQP. The full CDR3 sequence reads CASSDRDSNQPQHF.

In regard to this clone: The sequenced fragment ends 3 residues before the CDR3 boundary, so the rest is inferred from the germline J gene. J is TRBJ1-2 and V is TRBV7-2; TRBD1 matches at 7 bases. Germline CDR1 and CDR2: SGHTA and FQGNSA. V gave up 8 bases and J gave up 6 bases; unmatched junction bases: 15. The CDR3 length is 15 residues. Partial CDR3 DNA: TGTGCCAGCTCCCACCGGGACAGAGATATGAATGGC. Its translation: CASSHRDRDMNG. The CDR3 in its entirety is CASSHRDRDMNGYTF.

Of note for this clone: The read ends 3 residues before the CDR3 terminus; that terminus is restored from the germline J gene. This chain uses TRBV6-1 with TRBJ1-2; D is uncertain. CDR3 length: 13 residues. Per the germline V gene, CDR1 is MNHNS and CDR2 is SASEGT. The DNA read from the CDR3 is TGTGCCAGCAGTGAAGCCCTCGGTTACGAC. Translating gives CASSEALGYD. Given in full, the CDR3 is CASSEALGYDYTF.

With regard to this clone: The read ends 3 residues shy of where the CDR3 ends; the end is completed using the germline J gene. The genes are TRBV13 and TRBJ1-1, with D possibly being TRBD1 (5 bases). The V gene's germline CDR1 is PRHDT and CDR2 FYEKMQ (reference sequence). Trimming took off 5 bases at V and 6 bases at J, with 22 bases between the two ends. This CDR3 is 16 amino acids long. CDR3 DNA, as far as it was read: TGTGCCAGCAGCAATTACGGGGGGGGTAGGCACTCTGAA. Translating it yields CASSNYGGGRHSE. The entire CDR3 protein is CASSNYGGGRHSEAFF.

In regard to this clone: The CDR3 end lies 3 residues beyond the end of the read and is filled in from the germline J gene. The chain has TRBV7-6 and TRBJ1-2; D is possibly TRBD1 (5 bases). In germline, CDR1 is SGHVS, CDR2 FNYEAQ. The CDR3 length is 17 residues. CDR3 DNA (partial): TGTGCCAGCAGCAATGGGGCTAGCGGGAACCCCACAGATACC. Translating it yields CASSNGASGNPTDT. The CDR3 reads in full as CASSNGASGNPTDTYTF.

Remarks on this clone: The observed sequence ends 3 residues before the CDR3 terminus, with the missing tail filled in from the germline J gene. The chain couples TRBV7-9 to TRBJ1-2; 8 bases are a match to TRBD1. Germline CDR1 reads SEHNR; CDR2 reads FQNEAQ (reference sequence). V shed 5 bases and J 6 bases; nucleotides not matched to a gene: 2. This CDR3 comprises 12 residues. The sequenced CDR3 bases are TGTGCCAGCAGCCAGGGGGCGAATGGC. Translation gives CASSQGANG. The complete CDR3 sequence is CASSQGANGYTF.

In the case of this clone: The observed sequence ends 3 residues before the CDR3 terminus, with the missing tail filled in from the germline J gene. V usage is TRBV12-3 or TRBV12-4 and J usage is TRBJ2-1, with 13 bases fitting TRBD2. This CDR3 comprises 15 residues. The junction had 6 bases not matched to a gene; V was cut back by 5 bases and J by 8 bases. The sequenced part of the CDR3 DNA is TGTGCCAGCAGTCAGAGGACTAGCGGGAGAGATGAG. Translated, it gives CASSQRTSGRDE. The complete CDR3 protein is CASSQRTSGRDEQFF.

Concerning this clone: The read halts 3 residues ahead of the CDR3 end, with the missing end drawn from the germline J gene. J is TRBJ2-2 and V is TRBV20-1; D possibly corresponds to TRBD1 (6 bases). The CDR3 is made up of 18 amino acids. Trimming pared 3 bases from V and 1 base from J, leaving 21 bases between. Per germline, CDR1 DFQATT and CDR2 SNEGSKA (reference sequence). The CDR3 bases that were read are TGCAGTGCTAGCCTTTATACAGGGATTAACTTGAACACCGGGGAG. This encodes CSASLYTGINLNTGE. The full CDR3 sequence reads CSASLYTGINLNTGELFF.

As for this clone: The DNA ends 3 residues before the CDR3 does, and the rest of the CDR3 is filled in from the germline J gene. The chain recombines TRBV11-3 with TRBJ2-3, with D perhaps matching TRBD2 (6 bases). Per the germline V gene, CDR1 is SGHNT and CDR2 is YENEEA. The CDR3 covers 15 residues. Between the trimmed V and J ends, which lost 0 bases and 0 bases, there was a span of 7 bases. The CDR3 DNA, read in part, is TGTGCCAGCAGCTTAGATGGGACTAGCACAGATACG. It is translated as CASSLDGTSTDT. The whole CDR3 is CASSLDGTSTDTQYF.

In regard to this clone: Sequencing ends 3 residues short of the CDR3 end; the germline J gene provides the rest. The V gene is TRBV20-1, the J gene TRBJ2-1; tentatively, D is TRBD1 (6 bases). Trimming left V 4 bases short and J 8 bases short, with 21 bases between. The CDR3 is 15 residues long. CDR1 and CDR2 from the germline V gene are DFQATT and SNEGSKA (reference sequence). CDR3 DNA, as far as it was read: TGCAGTGCTACCGGGACAATCTCGCCCCACGATGAG. It codes for CSATGTISPHDE. The full CDR3 reads CSATGTISPHDEQFF.

Concerning this clone itself: The junction and the germline gene differ at one end; a read error may be behind it. The read falls 3 residues short of the CDR3 end, and the missing part is taken from the germline J gene. This same CDR3 is encoded by further DNA sequences in the sample. The chain uses TRBV19 and TRBJ1-5; tentatively, D is TRBD1 (6 bases). The CDR3 consists of 14 residues. Germline V gene sequence: CDR1 LNHDA, CDR2 SQIVND (reference sequence). This CDR3 is CASSIQGKDQPQHF. Partial CDR3 DNA: TGTGCCAGCAGTATACAGGGTAAAGATCAGCCC.

Turning to this clone: The CDR3 end falls 3 residues outside the read, so it is completed with the germline J gene. The chain joins TRBV20-1 to TRBJ2-1; the D gene is possibly TRBD2 (6 bases). The V and J ends lost 1 base and 4 bases respectively, with 14 bases between them. The CDR3 covers 15 residues. Germline lookup yields CDR1 DFQATT and CDR2 SNEGSKA (reference sequence). CDR3 DNA, as far as it was read: TGCAGTGCTAGAGGGGCGGGAAACAAATACAATGAG. The encoded protein is CSARGAGNKYNE. The full CDR3 is CSARGAGNKYNEQFF.

With respect to this clone: The read finishes 3 residues shy of the CDR3 end, and the germline J gene is used to complete it. The genes are TRBV5-5 and TRBJ1-1; D is ambiguous. V was shortened by 3 bases and J by 4 bases, with 10 bases between the two germline ends. CDR3 length equals 13 residues. Looked up from germline, CDR1 is SGHKS and CDR2 is YYEKEE (reference sequence). CDR3 bases read: TGTGCCAGCAGCTCCGGGGAGGGCACTGAA. It specifies CASSSGEGTE. The CDR3 as a whole reads CASSSGEGTEAFF.

Note on this clone: The read terminates 3 residues ahead of where the CDR3 ends, so the germline J gene completes it. The rearrangement uses TRBV7-2 and TRBJ2-2; D gene ambiguous. The V gene's germline CDR1 is SGHTA and CDR2 FQGNSA. The CDR3 contains 15 residues. The V end was cut by 1 base, the J end by 5 bases, with 11 bases between. Partial CDR3 DNA: TGTGCCAGCAGCTTAGTCGAGACAACTACCGGGGAG. It specifies CASSLVETTTGE. The whole CDR3 is CASSLVETTTGELFF.

Worth noting for this clone: The read halts 3 residues ahead of the CDR3 end, with the missing end drawn from the germline J gene. The V and J genes are TRBV2 and TRBJ2-7; 9 positions match TRBD2. Germline CDR1 and CDR2: SNHLY and FYNNEI. The CDR3 consists of 14 residues. V shed 4 bases, J shed 4 bases, and the junction held 5 bases outside the gene matches. CDR3 region: CASSALAGRYEQYF. The part of the CDR3 DNA that was read is TGTGCCAGCAGTGCGCTAGCGGGAAGGTACGAG.

A note on this clone: The read is 3 residues too short to cover the CDR3 end, so that end is filled in from the germline J gene. V usage is TRBV5-6 and J usage is TRBJ1-3, with D perhaps matching TRBD1 (6 bases). Trimming stripped 3 bases from V and 4 bases from J, with 11 bases between. Germline CDR1 SGHDT, CDR2 YYEEEE. CDR3 length: 14 residues. The sequenced CDR3 bases are TGTGCCAGCAGCTCCATTGGGACAGGAAACACC. It codes for CASSSIGTGNT. The complete CDR3 protein is CASSSIGTGNTIYF.

Turning to this clone: The sequenced fragment ends 3 residues before the CDR3 boundary, so the rest is inferred from the germline J gene. This chain joins TRBV28 and TRBJ2-1; 8 bases align to TRBD2. V lost 7 bases to trimming and J lost 3 bases; unmatched junction nucleotides: 11. The CDR3 extends over 16 amino acids. Germline V gene data show CDR1 as MDHEN and CDR2 as SYDVKM. The CDR3 bases that were read are TGTGCCAGCACACCCACCCTAGCGGGCCGCTACAATGAG. Translating gives CASTPTLAGRYNE. The CDR3 in its entirety is CASTPTLAGRYNEQFF. Drawing the rest from reference TRBV28 and TRBJ2-1, the complete variable domain is DVKVTQSSRYLVKRTGEKVFLECVQDMDHENMFWYRQDPGLGLRLIYFSYDVKMKEKGDIPEGYSVSREKKERFSLILESASTNQTSMYLCASTPTLAGRYNEQFFGPGTRLTVL.

As to this clone: The CDR3 extends 3 residues past the end of the read, so its final part is completed from the germline J gene. The chain links TRBV7-2 to TRBJ1-1; D not certain. The CDR3 loop spans 12 amino acids. Germline V gene data show CDR1 as SGHTA and CDR2 as FQGNSA. The CDR3 reads CASSLPQNIAFF. Partial CDR3 DNA: TGTGCCAGCAGCTTACCCCAAAACATT.

Measured by frequency, this clone is medium-sized (0.01 to 0.1%). The DNA ends 3 residues before the CDR3 does, and the rest of the CDR3 is filled in from the germline J gene. The chain joins TRBV20-1 to TRBJ2-1; possible D gene TRBD1, 6 bases. CDR1 and CDR2 from the germline V gene are DFQATT and SNEGSKA (reference sequence). Trimming stripped 4 bases from V and 9 bases from J, with 19 bases between. CDR3 length: 14 amino acids. The sequenced CDR3 bases are TGCAGTGCTACGCCGGGACAAGGTACGGGTGAG. Its translation: CSATPGQGTGE. The full-length CDR3 reads as CSATPGQGTGEQFF.

Regarding this clone: Read data end 3 residues before the CDR3 end; the end is taken from the germline J gene. The chain uses TRBV7-8 and TRBJ1-1, with TRBD1 identical over 9 bases. Germline trimming cut 1 base from V and 4 bases from J; bases unmatched to any gene: 7. Germline loops: CDR1 SGHVS, CDR2 FQNEAQ. This CDR3 is built from 16 residues. The CDR3 sequence: CASSLGLDRGTTEAFF. CDR3 DNA, as far as it was read: TGTGCCAGCAGCTTAGGCCTGGACAGGGGCACCACTGAA.